Below are 13 T cell receptor beta chains sequenced from a single sample in a study of cytomegalovirus exposure and HLA in healthy donors. This PCR relied on a set of 60 Vbeta primers and 13 Jbeta primers. The method was immunoSEQ multiplex PCR; TCRdb's version includes in-frame clones alone and lacks a portion of them. The repertoire holds about 140,000 clones, with 80% to 85% as singletons. The sample was PBMCs. These receptors were collected from a woman aged 45-65 years in good health and CMV-seropositive.

As concerns this clone: One junction end disagrees with the germline gene, perhaps due to a read error. This chain connects TRBV6-6 to TRBJ1-2, with 7 bases matching TRBD1. CDR1 MNHNY and CDR2 SVGAGI come from the germline V gene (reference sequence). This CDR3 is 14 amino acids long. This chain's CDR3 is CASISPDRVYGYAF. CDR3 nucleotide sequence: TGTGCCAGCATCTCACCCGACAGGGTCTATGGCTACGCCTTC.

The rearrangement uses TRBV9 and TRBJ1-1; 9 bases line up with TRBD1. The CDR3 sequence is 15 residues long. V lost 0 bases, J lost 1 base, and 1 base stayed unmatched. Germline CDR1 reads SGDLS; CDR2 reads YYNGEE. The CDR3 loop is CASSVGGQGNTEAFF. In nucleotides, the CDR3 is TGTGCCAGCAGCGTAGGGGGACAGGGGAACACTGAAGCTTTCTTT.

The chain uses TRBV6-4 and TRBJ2-1; TRBD2 is a possible D gene (6 bases). Trimming cost V 0 bases and J 0 bases, with 6 bases left between them. The CDR3 runs 15 residues. In germline, CDR1 is MRHNA, CDR2 SNTAGT. The CDR3 reads CASSDSSGSYNEQFF. Here the CDR3 DNA reads TGTGCCAGCAGTGACTCTAGCGGCTCCTACAATGAGCAGTTCTTC.

This clone was seen a few times. The genes are TRBV16 and TRBJ2-7; 10 nucleotides match TRBD1. V lost 6 bases, J lost 7 bases, and 6 bases stayed unmatched. Per the germline V gene, CDR1 is KGHSY and CDR2 is FQNENV. This CDR3 region has 13 residues. The CDR3 DNA is TGTGCCAGCAGGGGACAGGGGTTTGGGGAGCAGTACTTC. It yields the protein CASRGQGFGEQYF. Supplemented by reference TRBV16 and TRBJ2-7, the full variable domain reads GEEVAQTPKHLVRGEGQKAKLYCAPIKGHSYVFWYQQVLKNEFKFLISFQNENVFDETGMPKERFSAKCLPNSPCSLEIQATKLEDSAVYFCASRGQGFGEQYFGPGTRLTVT.

Remarks on this clone: One end of the junction does not line up with germline, which may come from a read error. The chain couples TRBV28 to TRBJ2-7, with 9 bases matching TRBD1. The germline CDR1 and CDR2 sequences are MDHEN and SYDVKM. This CDR3 comprises 16 residues. The CDR3 coding sequence is TGTGCCAGCAGCTTGGGACAGGGATCATCCTCCTTCGAGCAGTACTTC. Amino acid sequence: CASSLGQGSSSFEQYF. The full variable domain, in which reference TRBV28 and TRBJ2-7 provide the parts outside the CDR3, is DVKVTQSSRYLVKRTGEKVFLECVQDMDHENMFWYRQDPGLGLRLIYFSYDVKMKEKGDIPEGYSVSREKKERFSLILESASTNQTSMYLCASSLGQGSSSFEQYFGPGTRLTVT.

This clone came up a few times. The gene calls are TRBV1 and TRBJ2-3; TRBD2 is the table's D call and was not checked against the DNA. TRBV1 is marked as a pseudogene. This CDR3 spans 17 amino acids. The CDR3 nucleotides read TGCACCAGCAGCCCCCTTCCCCCAGCGTACCGCACAGATACGCAGTATTTT. Amino acids: CTSSPLPPAYRTDTQYF.

Here the CDR3 DNA reads TGCGCCAGCAGCTACCCCGGGACAGGGGTCCATGAGCAGTTCTTC. Translation: CASSYPGTGVHEQFF. V usage is TRBV5-1 and J usage is TRBJ2-1, with 10 bases lining up with TRBD1. Germline V gene sequence: CDR1 SGHRS, CDR2 YFSETQ. V dropped 3 bases and J dropped 8; count of bases not matched to a gene: 8. The CDR3 is 15 residues long.

This clone was recorded a few times. V usage is TRBV7-6 and J usage is TRBJ2-6; D unclear. CDR3 size: 14 residues. The germline CDR1 and CDR2 sequences are SGHVS and FNYEAQ. V gave up 5 bases and J gave up 0 bases, with 5 bases separating them. The CDR3 DNA is TGTGCCAGCAGCACCAGCTCTGGGGCCAACGTCCTGACTTTC. It is translated as CASSTSSGANVLTF. The full variable domain, completed using reference TRBV7-6 and TRBJ2-6, is GAGVSQSPRYKVTKRGQDVALRCDPISGHVSLYWYRQALGQGPEFLTYFNYEAQQDKSGLPNDRFSAERPEGSISTLTIQRTEQRDSAMYRCASSTSSGANVLTFGAGSRLTVL.

This chain joins TRBV6-1 and TRBJ2-5, with D perhaps TRBD1 (5 bases). In germline, CDR1 is MNHNS, CDR2 SASEGT. Trimming took off 5 bases at V and 2 bases at J, with 15 bases between the two ends. There are 15 residues in the CDR3. CDR3 region: CASSIQGLGQETQYF. CDR3 bases: TGTGCCAGCAGTATTCAGGGTTTAGGGCAAGAGACCCAGTACTTC.

The chain couples TRBV5-1 to TRBJ2-3, with TRBD1 identical over 8 bases. CDR3 size: 14 residues. Unmatched junction bases numbered 3, after V lost 3 bases and J lost 3 bases. CDR1 and CDR2 (germline): SGHRS, YFSETQ. The chain's CDR3 is CASSYGQGTDTQYF. DNA for the CDR3: TGCGCCAGCAGCTACGGACAGGGAACAGATACGCAGTATTTT.

This clone appeared a few times. The chain recombines TRBV11-1 with TRBJ2-2; 7 bases agree with TRBD1. The length of the CDR3 is 17 residues. Germline loops: CDR1 SGHAT, CDR2 FQDESV (reference sequence). Trimming cost V 1 base and J 3 bases; bases outside gene matches: 8. CDR3 nucleotides: TGTGCCAGCAGCTTAGAGGCGACAGGGCCCCACACCGGGGAGCTGTTTTTT. This sequence encodes CASSLEATGPHTGELFF.

The chain combines TRBV4-1 with TRBJ2-7, with 10 bases lining up with TRBD2. The J segment lost 3 bases and the V segment lost 0 bases, leaving 8 bases of the junction unmatched. CDR1 is MGHRA and CDR2 is YSYEKL in the germline V gene. CDR3 size: 17 residues. CDR3 DNA sequence: TGCGCCAGCAGCCAAGATTGGTCTAGCGGGAGCGTCTACGAGCAGTACTTC. Amino acids: CASSQDWSSGSVYEQYF.

The chain recombines TRBV10-3 with TRBJ1-5, with D possibly TRBD1 on 6 matching bases. Looked up from germline, CDR1 is ENHRY and CDR2 is SYGVKD. With 3 bases removed from V and 4 bases from J, the gap between germline ends came to 10 bases. The CDR3 length is 14 residues. CDR3 sequence reads: CAISDQGTNQPQHF. The CDR3 nucleotides are TGTGCCATCAGTGACCAGGGGACAAATCAGCCCCAGCATTTT.